This is a list of T cell receptor beta chains from one sample in a study of blood T cell repertoires in COVID-19. Method: immunoSEQ multiplex PCR; TCRdb's copy keeps in-frame clones and lacks some. The data hold about 190,000 clones, with about 88% observed a single time. Sequenced material: PBMCs or T cells enriched from blood (not recorded which). Receptors originate from a woman in her twenties or thirties who had recovered from COVID-19. Both conserved end residues are part of each CDR3. The D gene is left open where the match is weak. The listing skips clone size in some rows; elsewhere it reads once, few, many or a size class.

.,.,TRBV9,TRBJ2-5,CASSEGDVWQETQYF,TGTGCCAGCAGCGAGGGGGACGTCTGGCAAGAGACCCAGTACTTC
TRBD2,.,TRBV2,TRBJ2-3,CAGHSGRFTDTQYF,TGTGCCGGCCATAGCGGGAGGTTCACAGATACGCAGTATTTT
.,few,TRBV6-5,TRBJ1-2,CASSQTVTPGDGYTF,TGTGCCAGCAGCCAGACAGTTACGCCGGGGGATGGCTACACCTTC
.,.,TRBV5-6,TRBJ1-3,CASSWRGSSGNTIYF,TGTGCCAGCAGCTGGCGGGGGAGCTCTGGAAACACCATATATTTT
.,.,TRBV27,TRBJ2-1,CASSLLAQNEQFF,TGTGCCAGCAGTTTACTAGCCCAGAATGAGCAGTTCTTC
TRBD1,.,TRBV5-6,TRBJ2-5,CASSLGQVNQETQYF,TGTGCCAGCAGCCTGGGACAGGTGAACCAAGAGACCCAGTACTTC
.,.,TRBV4-1,TRBJ1-2,CASSQARDTVNGYTF,TGCGCCAGCAGCCAAGCCCGGGACACCGTCAATGGCTACACCTTC
TRBD2,.,TRBV9,TRBJ2-1,CASSVVDASGMSSYNEQFF,TGTGCCAGCAGCGTAGTTGATGCTAGCGGGATGAGCTCCTACAATGAGCAGTTCTTC
TRBD1,.,TRBV12-5,TRBJ1-1,CASGSSRTGRNTEAFF,TGTGCTAGTGGTTCCTCGCGGACAGGGCGCAACACTGAAGCTTTCTTT
.,.,TRBV7-6,TRBJ2-5,CASSLATIQETQYF,TGTGCCAGCAGCTTAGCGACTATACAAGAGACCCAGTACTTC
.,.,TRBV6-6,TRBJ2-4,CASTNSRGIDIQYF,TGTGCCAGCACAAACAGTCGGGGTATCGACATTCAGTACTTC